This is a list of T cell receptor beta chains from one sample in a study of blood T cell repertoires in COVID-19. Profiled with immunoSEQ multiplex PCR; TCRdb holds only in-frame clones, not every one. The sample shows almost 200,000 clones, 89% of them seen only once. The sequenced material came from PBMCs or T cells enriched from blood (not recorded which). Receptors were obtained from a woman under 30 who had recovered from COVID-19. Each CDR3 is given with its conserved first and last residue. A D gene is named only where the DNA matches it firmly. Expanded clones are given a class, and other clones once, few, many or no size at all.

>TRBJ1-1|TRBV5-1|-|-
CASSLRDRQASNTEAFF
TGCGCCAGCAGCCTGAGGGATCGACAGGCGTCAAACACTGAAGCTTTCTTT
>TRBJ2-3|TRBV3-1/TRBV3-2|-|few
CASSQDPGDTQYF
TGTGCCAGCAGCCAAGATCCGGGGGATACGCAGTATTTT
>TRBJ1-2|TRBV7-9|-|-
CASSLNDGRNYGYTF
TGTGCCAGCAGCTTAAACGATGGCAGAAACTATGGCTACACCTTC
>TRBJ2-7|TRBV25-1|TRBD1|once
CASRASGQGYYEQYF
TGTGCCAGCAGGGCCTCCGGACAGGGTTACTACGAGCAGTACTTC
>TRBJ2-3|TRBV6-1|TRBD2|-
CASSEASGATDTQYF
TGTGCCAGCAGTGAAGCTAGCGGGGCCACAGATACGCAGTATTTT
>TRBJ2-2|TRBV4-1|TRBD1|-
CASSRGTGVPGELFF
TGCGCCAGCAGCCGCGGGACAGGGGTGCCCGGGGAGCTGTTTTTT
>TRBJ1-2|TRBV5-1|-|-
CASSLDPDSIYGYTF
TGCGCCAGCAGCTTGGACCCCGACAGCATCTATGGCTACACCTTC
>TRBJ2-3|TRBV2|-|-
CASALAADTQYF
TGTGCCAGCGCACTAGCAGCAGATACGCAGTATTTT
>TRBJ1-4|TRBV3-1/TRBV3-2|-|-
CASSFRASNEKLFF
TGTGCCAGCAGCTTCAGGGCCTCTAATGAAAAACTGTTTTTT
>TRBJ2-1|TRBV5-1|TRBD2|-
CASSRTGTSGLQFF
TGCGCCAGCAGCCGAACCGGGACTAGCGGGTTGCAGTTCTTC
>TRBJ2-7|TRBV9|TRBD1|-
CASSVGGQATSYEQYF
TGTGCCAGCAGCGTAGGTGGACAGGCCACCTCCTACGAGCAGTACTTC
>TRBJ2-7|TRBV6-2/TRBV6-3|-|-
CASSYSTGFSEQYF
TGTGCCAGCAGTTACTCGACAGGTTTCAGCGAGCAGTACTTC
>TRBJ2-2|TRBV19|-|-
CARRAGNTGELFF
TGTGCCAGGCGGGCGGGGAACACCGGGGAGCTGTTTTTT
>TRBJ2-5|TRBV7-3|-|-
CASSLSPEETQYF
TGTGCCAGCAGCCTCTCCCCGGAAGAGACCCAGTACTTC
>TRBJ2-3|TRBV4-2|TRBD2|-
CASSQDKAGGPDTQYF
TGTGCCAGCAGCCAAGATAAAGCGGGGGGGCCAGATACGCAGTATTTT
>TRBJ1-2|TRBV28|-|-
CASSLSSFYGYTF
TGTGCCAGCAGTTTATCCTCCTTCTATGGCTACACCTTC
>TRBJ1-5|TRBV12-3/TRBV12-4|TRBD1|-
CASRGTGNQPQHF
TGTGCCAGCAGGGGGACAGGCAATCAGCCCCAGCATTTT
>TRBJ2-7|TRBV6-5|TRBD2|-
CASSTRLAGYYEQYF
TGTGCCAGCAGTACCCGACTAGCGGGGTATTACGAGCAGTACTTC
>TRBJ2-3|TRBV6-5|-|-
CASSLGDTQYF
TGTGCCAGCTCCCTCGGGGATACGCAGTATTTT
>TRBJ2-1|TRBV7-6|-|-
CASSLARRGSDNEQFF
TGTGCCAGCAGCTTAGCGCGTAGGGGAAGTGACAATGAGCAGTTCTTC
>TRBJ1-2|TRBV5-5|TRBD1|-
CASSPETGGFLYGYTF
TGTGCCAGCAGCCCCGAGACAGGGGGTTTTTTGTATGGCTACACCTTC
>TRBJ2-1|TRBV3-1/TRBV3-2|TRBD1|-
CASSQDRELNEQFF
TGTGCCAGCAGCCAGGACAGGGAACTGAATGAGCAGTTCTTC
>TRBJ1-1|TRBV5-8|TRBD1|-
CASSLGTGNGGGEAFF
TGTGCCAGCAGCTTGGGGACAGGGAATGGGGGAGGGGAAGCTTTCTTT
>TRBJ2-7|TRBV7-2|-|-
CASSLGNNYEQYF
TGTGCCAGCAGCCTCGGGAACAACTACGAGCAGTACTTC
>TRBJ2-2|TRBV27|TRBD2|-
CASRGIAGGYTGELFF
TGTGCCAGCAGGGGAATAGCGGGGGGGTACACCGGGGAGCTGTTTTTT
>TRBJ2-2|TRBV2|TRBD2|-
CATTRRLAGGRNANTGELFF
TGTGCCACCACGCGTAGACTAGCGGGGGGCCGTAACGCGAACACCGGGGAGCTGTTTTTT
>TRBJ1-2|TRBV29-1|-|-
CSVQGGGYGYTF
TGCAGCGTCCAAGGGGGTGGCTATGGCTACACCTTC
>TRBJ1-6|TRBV4-1|TRBD1|once
CASRQDRESSYNSPLHF
TGCGCCAGCAGACAGGACAGGGAGAGCTCCTATAATTCACCCCTCCACTTT
>TRBJ1-1|TRBV7-9|-|-
CASSLGATEAFF
TGTGCCAGCAGCTTAGGGGCTACTGAAGCTTTCTTT
>TRBJ2-1|TRBV5-5|-|-
CASSLVQGLYNEQFF
TGTGCCAGCAGCTTGGTCCAGGGACTTTACAATGAGCAGTTCTTC
>TRBJ1-1|TRBV27|-|-
CASSLRGDFTEAFF
TGTGCCAGCAGTTTGCGGGGGGATTTTACTGAAGCTTTCTTT
>TRBJ1-1|TRBV28|TRBD1|-
CASADYRGDAFF
TGTGCCAGCGCCGATTACAGGGGTGACGCTTTCTTT
>TRBJ1-2|TRBV5-4|-|once
CASSQDSNYGYTF
TGTGCCAGCAGCCAGGACAGCAACTATGGCTACACCTTC
>TRBJ2-7|TRBV2|-|-
CASKVGAVAYEQYF
TGTGCCAGCAAAGTGGGGGCCGTGGCCTACGAGCAGTACTTC
>TRBJ1-1|TRBV6-1|-|-
CASSDPRDWTEAFF
TGTGCCAGCAGTGACCCTCGGGATTGGACTGAAGCTTTCTTT